These 13 T cell receptor beta chains were all obtained from the same sample, sequenced in a study of response to subunit inactivated influenza vaccine. Using its own MiXCR run on the RT-PCR reads, TCRdb lists one record per CDR3 protein. The sample contains about 650,000 distinct CDR3 sequences, less than 15% of which appear only once. The sequences come from PBMCs from blood, collected 14 to 15 days before vaccination. Receptors originate from a man aged 45-60 years who received an inactivated influenza vaccine.

There are a few counts of this clonotype. The chain carries TRBV20-1 and TRBJ2-5; tentatively, D is TRBD1 or TRBD2 (6 bases each). There are 14 residues in the CDR3. Germline V gene sequence: CDR1 DFQATT, CDR2 SNEGSKA (reference sequence). Trimming stripped 4 bases from V and 5 bases from J, with 17 bases between. For the CDR3, the DNA is TGCAGTGCTACCCGAGGGGGGAATAAGGAGACCCAGTACTTC. It yields the protein CSATRGGNKETQYF.

The chain uses TRBV27 and TRBJ2-7; 10 bases are shared with TRBD2. The CDR3 totals 18 residues. The V gene end was trimmed by 6 bases and the J gene end by 0 bases; junction bases not matched to a gene: 14. Germline CDR1 reads MNHEY; CDR2 reads SMNVEV (reference sequence). CDR3 protein: CASRPLLLAGPISYEQYF. DNA for the CDR3: TGTGCCAGCAGGCCCCTCTTACTAGCGGGACCTATCTCCTACGAGCAGTACTTC.

This clonotype was detected a few times. The chain uses TRBV6-2 or TRBV6-3 and TRBJ2-2; D remains ambiguous. V lost 0 bases and J 5 bases, leaving 7 bases between the germline ends. Per the germline V gene, CDR1 is MNHEY and CDR2 is SVGEGT. The CDR3 sequence is 14 residues long. The CDR3 is CASSYSKVTGELFF. In DNA form, the CDR3 reads TGTGCCAGCAGTTACTCGAAAGTAACCGGGGAGCTGTTTTTT.

The chain recombines TRBV10-2 with TRBJ1-3, with unresolved D. CDR3 size: 16 residues. In germline, CDR1 is WSHSY, CDR2 SAAADI. V lost 3 bases to trimming and J lost 0 bases, with 12 bases between them. CDR3 loop: CASSDPAASSGNTIYF. Here the CDR3 DNA reads TGCGCCAGCAGTGACCCGGCGGCGAGCTCTGGAAACACCATATATTTT.

This clonotype turned up a few times. The chain carries TRBV20-1 and TRBJ2-7, with 8 bases lining up with TRBD2. Trimming removed 0 bases from V and 5 bases from J; junction bases left unmatched: 9. There are 15 residues in the CDR3. Germline V gene lookup returns CDR1 DFQATT and CDR2 SNEGSKA (reference sequence). The DNA for the CDR3 is TGCAGTGCTAGAGATCTTGGACTAGCTTTCCACGAGCAGTACTTC. Protein sequence: CSARDLGLAFHEQYF.

This clonotype was picked up a small number of times. The chain carries TRBV30 and TRBJ2-1, with D possibly TRBD2 on 5 matching bases. This CDR3 comprises 13 residues. The germline V gene encodes CDR1 GTSNPN and CDR2 SVGIG (reference sequence). Trimming cost V 3 bases and J 9 bases, with 15 bases left between them. DNA of the CDR3: TGTGCCTGGAGCCCCGTAACGGGGATTGAGCAGTTCTTC. Translation gives CAWSPVTGIEQFF.

V is TRBV11-2 and J is TRBJ1-2; D is uncertain. Between the trimmed V and J ends, which lost 5 bases and 0 bases, there was a span of 13 bases. The CDR3 is 15 residues long. Germline V CDR1 and CDR2: SGHAT, FQNNGV. The CDR3 sequence: CASSLTRDANYGYTF. CDR3 nucleotide sequence: TGTGCCAGCAGCCTAACCCGGGATGCTAACTATGGCTACACCTTC.

This clonotype showed up just a few times. The gene calls are TRBV11-2 and TRBJ2-5; D possibly corresponds to TRBD2 (7 bases). CDR3 size: 18 residues. Germline CDR1 reads SGHAT; CDR2 reads FQNNGV. V lost 1 base and J 5 bases, leaving 23 bases between the germline ends. For the CDR3, the DNA is TGTGCCAGCAGCTTAGGGAGGGGGGCCTGGACTAGACAGGAGACCCAGTACTTC. Translation gives CASSLGRGAWTRQETQYF.

This clonotype was observed a handful of times. The chain links TRBV29-1 to TRBJ2-7; 8 bases align to TRBD1. Per the germline V gene, CDR1 is SQVTM and CDR2 is ANQGSEA. V shed 7 bases, J shed 3 bases, and the junction held 8 bases outside the gene matches. This CDR3 region has 13 residues. The DNA of the CDR3 is TGCAGCGGCTCCGGGACAGGCGACTACGAGCAGTACTTC. Translating it yields CSGSGTGDYEQYF.

In its sample, this clonotype was seen a few times. The V gene is TRBV4-2, the J gene TRBJ2-1; the D is unclear. Trimming stripped 0 bases from V and 2 bases from J, with 14 bases between. The CDR3 extends over 17 amino acids. CDR1 LGHNA and CDR2 YNFKEQ come from the germline V gene. The CDR3 DNA is TGTGCCAGCAGCCAAGATCGGGCAGGAGCAACCTACAATGAGCAGTTCTTC. It specifies CASSQDRAGATYNEQFF.

V and J are TRBV5-1 and TRBJ1-2; D remains unclear. CDR3 size: 13 residues. Trimming left V 7 bases short and J 0 bases short, with 10 bases between. Germline V lookup: CDR1 SGHRS, CDR2 YFSETQ. The CDR3 coding sequence is TGCGCCAGCCGACGGGAAGCTAACTATGGCTACACCTTC. This codes for CASRREANYGYTF.

The rearrangement links TRBV20-1 to TRBJ2-7; a possible D gene is TRBD1 (6 bases). This CDR3 has 13 residues. CDR1 is DFQATT, CDR2 SNEGSKA, per germline (reference sequence). Between the trimmed V and J ends, which lost 6 bases and 4 bases, there was a span of 16 bases. The CDR3 nucleotides are TGCAGTGCAAGGCCGGGACAAGAATACGAGCAGTACTTC. It specifies CSARPGQEYEQYF.

This clonotype was seen many times. The chain uses TRBV28 and TRBJ1-2, with D uncertain. This CDR3 is 14 amino acids long. Germline CDR1 MDHEN, CDR2 SYDVKM. V lost 5 bases, J lost 1 base, and 11 bases lay in between. The chain's CDR3 is CASSPTTSNYGYTF. CDR3 nucleotides: TGTGCCAGCAGTCCGACGACTAGTAACTATGGCTACACCTTC.